This is a list of T cell receptor beta chains from one sample in a study of T cell repertoires in cytomegalovirus infection. In TCRdb, the reads were re-called with MiXCR into one record per CDR3 protein. Counted here are around 800,000 distinct CDR3 sequences, 32% occurring once; the ten biggest clones make up under 15%. No antigen is known for these receptors. The source was cultured CD8+ T cells from PBMCs, collected from culture after CMV antigen stimulation. The receptor set was obtained from a human donor in good health (CMV status not recorded). Some clones in this sample may be carry-over from other donors' samples. The CDR3 runs from the conserved cysteine through the conserved F or W. The D gene is left open where the match is weak. The size of a clone is reported for some rows only, either as once, few or many, or as a class for expanded clones.

-	TRBV7-9	TRBJ1-4	-	TGTGCCAGCAGCTTAGAGCCCCGGCAGGCTGTTAAGGCGGGACTGTTTTTT	CASSLEPRQAVKAGLFF
-	TRBV28	TRBJ2-5	-	TGTGCCAGCAGTTTCCTAGTGACAGAGTACCAAGAGACCCAGTACTTC	CASSFLVTEYQETQYF
-	TRBV11-3	TRBJ2-2	-	TGTGCCAGCAGCACGGGACACATGAACACCGGGGAGCTGTTTTTT	CASSTGHMNTGELFF
TRBD1	TRBV12-3/TRBV12-4	TRBJ2-7	-	TGTGCCAGCAGCCGACAAAGACAGGGCTATATCGACGAGCAGTACTTC	CASSRQRQGYIDEQYF
-	TRBV19	TRBJ1-1	-	TGTGCCAGTAGAACAATGAATCCCGAACAGGGACTTCGAGCTTTCTTT	CASRTMNPEQGLRAFF
-	TRBV29-1	TRBJ1-2	few	TGCAGCGCCTTCTACGACTATGGCTACACCTTC	CSAFYDYGYTF
-	TRBV5-8	TRBJ2-1	few	TGTGCCAGCAGCTTGTGGACTAATGAGCAGTTCTTC	CASSLWTNEQFF
-	TRBV12-3/TRBV12-4	TRBJ2-7	once	TGTGCCAGCAGAACAAGTGCGGCGTACTACGAGCAGTACTTC	CASRTSAAYYEQYF
-	TRBV7-6	TRBJ2-1	many	TGTGCCAGCAGCTTAGCGGGGAACAGTCGGGGATACAATGAGCAGTTCTTC	CASSLAGNSRGYNEQFF
-	TRBV11-2	TRBJ2-3	-	TGTGCCAGCAGCCTTCGGGGCCGTTTGAGCACAGATACGCAGTATTTT	CASSLRGRLSTDTQYF
-	TRBV19	TRBJ2-2	few	TGTGCCAGTAGTCCCCTTAAGAACACCGGGGAGCTGTTTTTT	CASSPLKNTGELFF
TRBD1	TRBV7-4	TRBJ1-4	few	TGTGCCAGCAGCGGGGGAGGACAGGGGGCTGGGGAACTGTTTTTT	CASSGGGQGAGELFF
-	TRBV25-1	TRBJ1-2	few	TGTGCCAGCAGGGAGACAGGAACTCTTGGCTATGGCTACACCTTC	CASRETGTLGYGYTF
-	TRBV9	TRBJ2-1	many	TGTGCCAGCAGCGTAGGGGGGGGGCCCTACAATGAGCAGTTCTTC	CASSVGGGPYNEQFF
-	TRBV7-9	TRBJ1-1	few	TGTGCCAGCAGTGGAGGGATAATCACTGAAGCTTTCTTT	CASSGGIITEAFF
-	TRBV7-9	TRBJ1-2	-	TGTGCCAGCAGCTTAGAGGCGGCAGTCAACTTC	CASSLEAAVNF
-	TRBV4-1	TRBJ2-1	few	TGCGCCAGCAGCCAAGGACTAGGAATCTACAATGAGCAGTTCTTC	CASSQGLGIYNEQFF
-	TRBV2	TRBJ1-5	-	TGTGCCAACAGTTCCTTCGGCTCGGGTCAGGATCAGCCCCAGCATTTT	CANSSFGSGQDQPQHF
-	TRBV4-3	TRBJ1-2	-	TGCGCCAGCAGCCAAGGAAGGCAGCTCTATGGCTACACCTTC	CASSQGRQLYGYTF
-	TRBV7-9	TRBJ1-4	few	TGTGCCAGCAGCTTAGCTTACAGCGCAACTAATGAAAAACTGTTTTTT	CASSLAYSATNEKLFF
-	TRBV19	TRBJ1-1	-	TGTGCCAGTAGTATAGTCGGGGCCTCGCTAGTCCATGGTGAAGCTTTCTTT	CASSIVGASLVHGEAFF
-	TRBV12-3/TRBV12-4	TRBJ1-5	-	TGTGCCAGCAGTTTTGAAGGACGGAGCAATCAGCCCCAGCATTTT	CASSFEGRSNQPQHF
-	TRBV10-2	TRBJ2-7	once	TGCGCCAGCAGTGGTTTTAGCAGGGCGTCCTACGAGCAGTACTTC	CASSGFSRASYEQYF
-	TRBV7-6	TRBJ2-5	-	TGTGCCAGCAGCTTAGGGGACGGGTGGGAAGAGACCCAGTACTTC	CASSLGDGWEETQYF
-	TRBV19	TRBJ1-1	-	TGTGCCAGTGATCAGGCGAACACTGAAGCTTTCTTT	CASDQANTEAFF
-	TRBV7-6	TRBJ2-6	many	TGTGCCAGCAGCTTGGGGGTTTTTCCCACCGGGGCCAACGTCCTGACTTTC	CASSLGVFPTGANVLTF
-	TRBV7-6	TRBJ1-4	many	TGTGCCAGCAGCTTAGGAGGGACTAATGAAAAACTGTTTTTT	CASSLGGTNEKLFF
TRBD1	TRBV27	TRBJ2-2	-	TGTGCCACCTCCGGGACAGGGGAAATCACCGGGGAGCTGTTTTTT	CATSGTGEITGELFF
-	TRBV11-2	TRBJ2-2	-	TGTGCCAGCAGCCCCTGGCTGGTTCTGAACACCGGGGAGCTGTTTTTT	CASSPWLVLNTGELFF
-	TRBV7-6	TRBJ1-4	-	TGTGCCAGCAGCTCTACTACACAGGCAACTAATGAAAAACTGTTTTTT	CASSSTTQATNEKLFF
-	TRBV12-3/TRBV12-4	TRBJ1-2	-	TGTGCCAGCAGGCCGACGGGAGGTCCATATTATGGCTACACCTTC	CASRPTGGPYYGYTF